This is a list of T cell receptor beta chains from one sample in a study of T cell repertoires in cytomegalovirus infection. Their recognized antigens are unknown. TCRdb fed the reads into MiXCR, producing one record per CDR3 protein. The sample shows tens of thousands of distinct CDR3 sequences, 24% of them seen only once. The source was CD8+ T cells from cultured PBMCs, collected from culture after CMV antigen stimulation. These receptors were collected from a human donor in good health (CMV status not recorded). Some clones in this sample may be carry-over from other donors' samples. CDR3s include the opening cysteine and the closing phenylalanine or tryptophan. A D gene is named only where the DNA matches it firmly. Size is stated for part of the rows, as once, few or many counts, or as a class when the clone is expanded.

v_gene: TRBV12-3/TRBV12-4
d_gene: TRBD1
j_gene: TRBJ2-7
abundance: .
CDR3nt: TGTGCCAGCAGCGCGCCGGGACAGGAGCGCTACGAGCAGTACTTC
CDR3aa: CASSAPGQERYEQYF

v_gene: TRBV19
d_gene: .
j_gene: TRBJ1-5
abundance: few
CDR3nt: TGTGCCAGTAGTATAGCTCCCAGACAGAGCAATCAGCCCCAGCATTTT
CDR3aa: CASSIAPRQSNQPQHF

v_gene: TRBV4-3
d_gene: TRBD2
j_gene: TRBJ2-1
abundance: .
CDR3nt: TGCGCCAGCAGCCAAGAGGCGGGAGGGTCCTACAATGAGCAGTTCTTC
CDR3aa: CASSQEAGGSYNEQFF

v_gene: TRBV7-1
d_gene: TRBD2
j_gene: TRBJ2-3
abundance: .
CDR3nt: TGTGCCAGCAGCCCTGAAGCGGGGGGTTTGGATACGCAGTATTTT
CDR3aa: CASSPEAGGLDTQYF

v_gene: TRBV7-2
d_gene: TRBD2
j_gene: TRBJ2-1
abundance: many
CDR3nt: TGTGCCAGCAGCTTAGTAGCTAGCGGAGTTAACAATGAGCAGTTCTTC
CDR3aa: CASSLVASGVNNEQFF

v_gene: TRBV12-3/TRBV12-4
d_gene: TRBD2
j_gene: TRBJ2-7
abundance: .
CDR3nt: TGTGCCAGCAGTTTGTCGGGAGGTTCGGGCGAGCAGTACTTC
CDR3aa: CASSLSGGSGEQYF

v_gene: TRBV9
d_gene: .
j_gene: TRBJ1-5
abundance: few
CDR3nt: TGTGCCAGCAGCGTAGGGTCACGGCAGCCCCAGCATTTT
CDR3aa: CASSVGSRQPQHF

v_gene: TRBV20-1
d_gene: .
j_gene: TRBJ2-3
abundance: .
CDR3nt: TGCAGTGCTAGAGATTTTAAGGGGGACGCCACAGATACGCAGTATTTT
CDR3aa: CSARDFKGDATDTQYF

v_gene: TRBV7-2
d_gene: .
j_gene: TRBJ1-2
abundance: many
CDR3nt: TGTGCCAGCAGCCCCCCTCGCGGCAGTCGGTATGGCTACACCTTC
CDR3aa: CASSPPRGSRYGYTF

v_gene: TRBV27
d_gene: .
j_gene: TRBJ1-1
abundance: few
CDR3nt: TGTGCCAGCAGTGCCAACCCCTTCCGAGGCCTAAACACTGAAGCTTTCTTT
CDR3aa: CASSANPFRGLNTEAFF

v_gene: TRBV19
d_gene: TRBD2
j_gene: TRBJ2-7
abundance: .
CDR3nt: TGTGCCAGTACCCCAGGACTAGCGGGAGGCTACGAGCAGTACTTC
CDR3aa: CASTPGLAGGYEQYF

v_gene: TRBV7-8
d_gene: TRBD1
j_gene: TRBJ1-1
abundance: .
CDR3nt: TGTGCCAGCAGCTCTTTCCAGGGGGGTGACACTGAAGCTTTCTTT
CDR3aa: CASSSFQGGDTEAFF

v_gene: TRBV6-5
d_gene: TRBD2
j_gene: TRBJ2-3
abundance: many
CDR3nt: TGTGCCAGCAGTTACTCCGAAGGGGTAGCGGGACCCACAGATACGCAGTATTTT
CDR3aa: CASSYSEGVAGPTDTQYF

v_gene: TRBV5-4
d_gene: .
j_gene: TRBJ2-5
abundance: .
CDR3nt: TGTGCCAGCAGCAAGGAAGTCAGGGAGGAGACCCAGTACTTC
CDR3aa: CASSKEVREETQYF

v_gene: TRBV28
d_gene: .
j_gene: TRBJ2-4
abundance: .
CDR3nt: TGTGCCAGCAGTTCCTGGGAGATACGGGCCAAAAACATTCAGTACTTC
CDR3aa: CASSSWEIRAKNIQYF

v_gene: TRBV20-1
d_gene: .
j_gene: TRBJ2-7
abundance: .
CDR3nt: TGCAGTGCTATAAGACTAGACCTCTCCTACGAGCAGTACTTC
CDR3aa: CSAIRLDLSYEQYF

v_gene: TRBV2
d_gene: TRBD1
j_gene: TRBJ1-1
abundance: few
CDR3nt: TGTGCCAGCAGTGTCAGGACAGGGGATCTATTT
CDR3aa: CASSVRTGDLF

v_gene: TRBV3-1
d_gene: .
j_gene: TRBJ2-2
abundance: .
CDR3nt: TGTGCCAGCAGCCAAGGACGGGGAGCCCACTCGAACACCGGGGAGCTGTTTTTT
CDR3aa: CASSQGRGAHSNTGELFF

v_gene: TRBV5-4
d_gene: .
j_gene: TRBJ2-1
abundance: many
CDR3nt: TGTGCCAGCAGCTTGTGGGCCTCTAACAATGAGCAGTTCTTC
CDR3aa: CASSLWASNNEQFF

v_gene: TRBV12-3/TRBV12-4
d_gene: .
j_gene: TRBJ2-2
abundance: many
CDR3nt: TGTGCCAGCAGTTTCGTGGTGAACACCGGGGAGCTGTTTTTT
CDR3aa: CASSFVVNTGELFF

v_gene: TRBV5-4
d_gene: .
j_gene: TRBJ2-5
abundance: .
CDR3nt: TGTGCCAGCAGCTCGCCGGGACCTAAAGAGACCCAGTACTTC
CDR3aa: CASSSPGPKETQYF

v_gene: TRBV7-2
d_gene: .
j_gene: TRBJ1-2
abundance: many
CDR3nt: TGTGCCAGCAGCTCATACCGGGACCAAGCTAACTATGGCTACACCTTC
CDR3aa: CASSSYRDQANYGYTF

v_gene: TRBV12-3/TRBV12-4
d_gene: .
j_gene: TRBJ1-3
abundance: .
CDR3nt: TGTGCCAGCAGTACCCCCCTGCCGGACTCTGGAAACACCATATATTTT
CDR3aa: CASSTPLPDSGNTIYF

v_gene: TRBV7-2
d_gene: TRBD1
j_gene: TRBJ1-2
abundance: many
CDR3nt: TGTGCCAGCAGGAGTACAGGGGTCTCTAACTATGGCTACACCTTC
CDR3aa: CASRSTGVSNYGYTF

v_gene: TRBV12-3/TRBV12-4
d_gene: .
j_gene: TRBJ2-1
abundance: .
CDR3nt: TGTGCCAGCAGTTTCATTGCGGAGAGGGGCTACAATGAGCAGTTCTTC
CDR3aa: CASSFIAERGYNEQFF

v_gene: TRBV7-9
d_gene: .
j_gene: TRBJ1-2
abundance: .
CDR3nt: TGTGCCAGCAGCTCCGCAGGGGATCGCTACACCTTC
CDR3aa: CASSSAGDRYTF

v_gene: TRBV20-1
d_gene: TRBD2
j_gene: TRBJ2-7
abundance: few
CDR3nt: TGCAGTGCTAGAGGAGTAGCGGGAGGGTTAAGCTCCTACGAGCAGTACTTC
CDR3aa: CSARGVAGGLSSYEQYF

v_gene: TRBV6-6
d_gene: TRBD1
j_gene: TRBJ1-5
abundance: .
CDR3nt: TGTGCCAGCAGTTACTCGACCACAGGGGCCAATCAGCCCCAGCATTTT
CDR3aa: CASSYSTTGANQPQHF

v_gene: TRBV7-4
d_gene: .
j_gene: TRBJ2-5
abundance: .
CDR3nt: TGTGCCTGCAGGTCGGAGGGGAGGGAGACCCAGTACTTC
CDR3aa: CACRSEGRETQYF

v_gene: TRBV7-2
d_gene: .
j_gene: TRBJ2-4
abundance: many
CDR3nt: TGTGCCAGCAAGCCGGGACAAGGAAAAAACATTCAGTACTTC
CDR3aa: CASKPGQGKNIQYF

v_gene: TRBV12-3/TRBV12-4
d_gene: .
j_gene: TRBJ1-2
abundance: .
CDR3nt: TGTGCCAGCAGTTTATTCGGGGTTGGGGGCTACATCTTC
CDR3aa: CASSLFGVGGYIF